This note documents a single TCR beta chain sequence. Its antigen is not yet known. Qualities for individual bases were not recorded, and no much larger clone is one base off. These data come from a study of OX40 agonist ivuxolimab in advanced cancers. In terms of the full investigation: Ivuxolimab was a fully human IgG2 agonistic monoclonal antibody targeting the costimulatory receptor OX40 (CD134). Prior anti-PD-1, anti-PD-L1 or anti-CTLA-4 therapy was permitted, and approximately 41% of dose-escalation patients had received checkpoint inhibitors. Partial responses occurred in three dose-escalation patients: two with cutaneous melanoma and one with hepatocellular carcinoma. In the dose-escalation cohort, approximately 83% of patients were male, and the mean age was approximately 60 years with a range of roughly 23 to 79. Of the approximately 53 patients in dose escalation, about 20 had hepatocellular carcinoma, some 15 had melanoma, 9 had renal cell carcinoma and 9 had head and neck cancer. Intravenous ivuxolimab was administered to patients every 2 weeks at six dose levels: 0.01, 0.1, 0.3, 1.5, 3 and 10 mg/kg. The paper covers the monotherapy dose-escalation part of the phase I ivuxolimab trial, which included N of about 50 patients. The purpose of peripheral TCRbeta sequencing was to test whether ivuxolimab changed TCR sequence diversity and led to clonal T-cell expansion. The investigation overall reported the following: Antigen specificity was not determined for the clonally expanded peripheral T cells. In the 0.1-3.0 mg/kg groups, partial responders had among the lowest normalized peripheral clonal expansion, particularly in CD8+ T cells. On average, CD8+ T cells showed more expanded clones than CD4+ T cells after ivuxolimab. At doses from 0.1 to 3.0 mg/kg, clonal expansion was seen in both CD4+ and CD8+ blood T cells between baseline and week 6. Low levels of normalized T-cell clonal expansion were also shown by some nonresponding patients.

Deletion took 0 bases off V and 1 base off J, with a span of 12 bases between the germline ends. As encoded in the germline V gene (reference sequence), CDR1 is LNHDA while CDR2 is SQIVND. The CDR3 spans 16 residues, from the cysteine through the phenylalanine. Only the CDR3 portion is preserved as DNA: 48 bases, with reading frame beginning at the first base. To sequence the TCRbeta CDR3 region, genomic DNA was isolated from the sorted cells. TCRbeta CDR3 regions were sequenced using the immunoSEQ Assay. Entries here come from immuneACCESS through TCRdb and include only in-frame sequences with V and J called. Some clones fail to appear in such tables; in the studies checked, an unresolved V gene covers under half of the shortfall, and the cause of the remainder is unknown. In this sample the table shows about 70,000 clones, approximately 90% of which occur a single time. Less than 10% of the sample is held by the ten biggest clonotypes.

The trial excluded patients who had a history of autoimmune disease or who were on systemic immunosuppression. Peripheral blood for TCR sequencing was drawn from every dose cohort at baseline, at cycle 4 day 1 and at cycle 7 day 1. The samples were drawn from a first-in-human, open-label, multicenter phase I dose-escalation trial of ivuxolimab. Adults with locally advanced or metastatic melanoma, renal cell carcinoma, hepatocellular carcinoma or head and neck squamous cell carcinoma were enrolled in the trial. Before TCR sequencing, CD4+ T cells and CD8+ T cells were sorted from peripheral blood as separate populations.

The sequence was collected from an adult with an advanced solid tumor such as melanoma, head and neck, liver or kidney cancer. The chain is assembled from TRBV19 and TRBJ1-1; TRBD1 is a possible D gene, resting on 5 matching bases. The sample was CD4+ or CD8+ T cells sorted from blood, taken in a trial of the OX40 agonist ivuxolimab. The DNA reads TGTGCCAGTAGTATAGATTTTCCAGGGCCGAACACTGAAGCTTTCTTT. Its protein is CASSIDFPGPNTEAFF.